This T cell receptor beta chain came from a study of TIL therapy for anti-PD-1-resistant metastatic lung cancer. Study summary: Tumors had a median PD-L1 proportion score of 4.5% to 7%. Median tumor mutation burden was roughly 1.5 mutations per megabase.

Specified time point: pre-treatment sample, taken before nivolumab and TIL therapy. The germline gives CDR1 MRHNA, CDR2 SNTAGT. V gave up 2 bases and J gave up 7 bases, with 6 bases separating them. The CDR3 runs to 13 residues. Sequencing used immunoSEQ v3. Produced via immunoSEQ multiplex PCR; TCRdb's table is partial and in-frame only. The top ten clones hold more than 1.5% of a sample with about 59,000 clones, around 70% of them seen once. This clone was counted a few times. The receptor was derived from a person aged 25-85 years with non-small cell lung cancer. The rearrangement links TRBV6-4 to TRBJ1-6; D gene ambiguous. Sequencing was performed on blood, taken at baseline. CDR3 DNA sequence: TGTGCCAGCAGTGACATCGGGAATTCACCCCTCCACTTT. The encoded protein is CASSDIGNSPLHF.